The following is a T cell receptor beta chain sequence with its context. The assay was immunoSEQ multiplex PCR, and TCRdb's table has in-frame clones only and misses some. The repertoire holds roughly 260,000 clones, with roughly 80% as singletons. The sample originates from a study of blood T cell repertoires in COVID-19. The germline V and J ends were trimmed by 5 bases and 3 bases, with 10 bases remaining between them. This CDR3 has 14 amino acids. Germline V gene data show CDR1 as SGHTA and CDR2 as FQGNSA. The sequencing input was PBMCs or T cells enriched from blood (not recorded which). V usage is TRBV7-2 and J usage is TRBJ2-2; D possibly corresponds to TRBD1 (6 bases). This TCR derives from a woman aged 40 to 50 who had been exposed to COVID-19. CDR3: CASSQYRDTGELFF. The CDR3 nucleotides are TGTGCCAGCAGCCAATACAGGGACACCGGGGAGCTGTTTTTT.